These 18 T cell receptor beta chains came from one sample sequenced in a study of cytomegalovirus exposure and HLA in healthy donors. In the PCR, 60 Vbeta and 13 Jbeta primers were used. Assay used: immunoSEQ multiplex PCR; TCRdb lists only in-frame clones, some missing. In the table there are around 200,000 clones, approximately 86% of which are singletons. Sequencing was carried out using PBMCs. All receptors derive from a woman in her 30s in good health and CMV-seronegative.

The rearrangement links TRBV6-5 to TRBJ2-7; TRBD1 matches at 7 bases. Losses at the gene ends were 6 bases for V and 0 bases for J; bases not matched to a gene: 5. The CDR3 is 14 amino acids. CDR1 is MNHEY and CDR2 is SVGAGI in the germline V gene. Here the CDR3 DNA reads TGTGCCAGCAGCCTACAGGGGTCCTCCTACGAGCAGTACTTC. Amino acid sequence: CASSLQGSSYEQYF.

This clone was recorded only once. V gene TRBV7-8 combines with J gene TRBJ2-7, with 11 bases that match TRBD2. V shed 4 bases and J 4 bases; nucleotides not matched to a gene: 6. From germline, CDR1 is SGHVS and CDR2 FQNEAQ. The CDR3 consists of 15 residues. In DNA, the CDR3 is TGTGCCAGCAGCTCCCGGACTAGCGGGCGTTACGAGCAGTACTTC. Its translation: CASSSRTSGRYEQYF.

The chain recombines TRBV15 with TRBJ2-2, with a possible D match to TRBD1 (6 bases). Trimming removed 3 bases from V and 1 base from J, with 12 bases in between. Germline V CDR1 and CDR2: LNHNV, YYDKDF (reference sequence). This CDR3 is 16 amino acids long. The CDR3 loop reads CATSRGDTLNTGELFF. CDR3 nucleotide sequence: TGTGCCACCAGCAGGGGGGACACCCTGAACACCGGGGAGCTGTTTTTT.

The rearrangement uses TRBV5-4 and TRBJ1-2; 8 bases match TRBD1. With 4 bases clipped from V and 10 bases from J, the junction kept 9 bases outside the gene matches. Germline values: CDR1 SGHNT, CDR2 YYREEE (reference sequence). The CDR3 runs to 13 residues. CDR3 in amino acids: CASSIDRGDVYTF. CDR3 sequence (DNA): TGTGCCAGCAGCATTGACAGGGGAGATGTCTACACCTTC. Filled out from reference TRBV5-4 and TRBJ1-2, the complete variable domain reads ETGVTQSPTHLIKTRGQQVTLRCSSQSGHNTVSWYQQALGQGPQFIFQYYREEENGRGNFPPRFSGLQFPNYSSELNVNALELDDSALYLCASSIDRGDVYTFGSGTRLTVV.

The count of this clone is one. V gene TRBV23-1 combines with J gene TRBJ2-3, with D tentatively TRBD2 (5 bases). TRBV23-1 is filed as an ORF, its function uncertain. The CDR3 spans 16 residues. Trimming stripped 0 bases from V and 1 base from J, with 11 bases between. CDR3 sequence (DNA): TGCGCCAGCAGTCAATCAAACGGGATCGGCACAGATACGCAGTATTTT. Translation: CASSQSNGIGTDTQYF.

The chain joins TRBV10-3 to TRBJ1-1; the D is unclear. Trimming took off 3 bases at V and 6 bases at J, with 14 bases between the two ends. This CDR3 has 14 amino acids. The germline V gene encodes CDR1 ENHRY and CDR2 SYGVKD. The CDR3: CAISDSYLSAEAFF. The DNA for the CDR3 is TGTGCCATCAGTGATTCTTATCTTTCCGCTGAAGCTTTCTTT.

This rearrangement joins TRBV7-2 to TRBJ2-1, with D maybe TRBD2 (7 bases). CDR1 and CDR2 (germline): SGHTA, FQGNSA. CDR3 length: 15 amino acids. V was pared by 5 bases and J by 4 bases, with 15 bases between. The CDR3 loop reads CASSPMGGGYNEQFF. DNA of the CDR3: TGTGCCAGCAGCCCTATGGGAGGGGGGTACAATGAGCAGTTCTTC.

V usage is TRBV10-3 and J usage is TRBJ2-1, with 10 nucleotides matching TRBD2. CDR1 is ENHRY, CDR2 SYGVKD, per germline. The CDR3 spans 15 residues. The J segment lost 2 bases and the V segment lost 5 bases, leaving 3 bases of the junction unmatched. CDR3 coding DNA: TGTGCCATCAGTCTAGCGGGGGCGCCCTACAATGAGCAGTTCTTC. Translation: CAISLAGAPYNEQFF.

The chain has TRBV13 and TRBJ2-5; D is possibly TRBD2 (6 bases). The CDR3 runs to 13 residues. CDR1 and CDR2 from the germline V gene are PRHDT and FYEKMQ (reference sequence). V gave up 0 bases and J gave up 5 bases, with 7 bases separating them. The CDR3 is CASSLGGRETQYF. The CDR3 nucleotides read TGTGCCAGCAGCTTAGGGGGGAGGGAGACCCAGTACTTC.

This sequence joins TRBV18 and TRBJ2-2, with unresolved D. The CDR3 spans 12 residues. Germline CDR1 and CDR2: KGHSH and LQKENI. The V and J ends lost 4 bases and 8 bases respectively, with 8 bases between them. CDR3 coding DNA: TGTGCCAGCTCACTACTTCGGGGGGAGCTGTTTTTT. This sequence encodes CASSLLRGELFF.

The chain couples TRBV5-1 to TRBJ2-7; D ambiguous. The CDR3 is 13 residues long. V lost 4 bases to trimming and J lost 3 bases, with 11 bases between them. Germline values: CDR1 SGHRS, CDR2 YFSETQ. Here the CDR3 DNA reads TGCGCCAGCAGCAACCCGGAGATCTACGAGCAGTACTTC. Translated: CASSNPEIYEQYF.

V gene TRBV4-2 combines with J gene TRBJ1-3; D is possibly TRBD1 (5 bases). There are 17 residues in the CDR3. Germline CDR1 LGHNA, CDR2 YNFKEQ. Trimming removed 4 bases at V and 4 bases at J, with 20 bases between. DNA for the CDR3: TGTGCCAGCAGCCTCCACCCTTCGACAGACCTCGGAAACACCATATATTTT. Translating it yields CASSLHPSTDLGNTIYF.

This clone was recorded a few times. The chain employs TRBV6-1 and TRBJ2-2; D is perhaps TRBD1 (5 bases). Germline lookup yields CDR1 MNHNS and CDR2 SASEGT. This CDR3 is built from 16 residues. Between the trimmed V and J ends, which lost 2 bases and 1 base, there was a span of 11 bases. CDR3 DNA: TGTGCCAGCAGTGAAAAGGGGAAGGGGAACACCGGGGAGCTGTTTTTT. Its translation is CASSEKGKGNTGELFF.

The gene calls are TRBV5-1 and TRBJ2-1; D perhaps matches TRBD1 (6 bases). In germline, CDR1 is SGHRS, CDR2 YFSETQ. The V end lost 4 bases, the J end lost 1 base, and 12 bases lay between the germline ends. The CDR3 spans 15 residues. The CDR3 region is CASSGAGDSYNEQFF. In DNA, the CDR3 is TGCGCCAGCAGCGGCGCAGGGGATTCCTACAATGAGCAGTTCTTC. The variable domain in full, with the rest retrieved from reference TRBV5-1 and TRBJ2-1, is KAGVTQTPRYLIKTRGQQVTLSCSPISGHRSVSWYQQTPGQGLQFLFEYFSETQRNKGNFPGRFSGRQFSNSRSEMNVSTLELGDSALYLCASSGAGDSYNEQFFGPGTRLTVL.

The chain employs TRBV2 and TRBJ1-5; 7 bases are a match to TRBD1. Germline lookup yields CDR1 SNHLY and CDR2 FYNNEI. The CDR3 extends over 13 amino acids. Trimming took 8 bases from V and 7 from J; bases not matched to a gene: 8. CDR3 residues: CASRAGGDQPQHF. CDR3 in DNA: TGTGCCAGCCGGGCAGGGGGAGACCAGCCCCAGCATTTT.

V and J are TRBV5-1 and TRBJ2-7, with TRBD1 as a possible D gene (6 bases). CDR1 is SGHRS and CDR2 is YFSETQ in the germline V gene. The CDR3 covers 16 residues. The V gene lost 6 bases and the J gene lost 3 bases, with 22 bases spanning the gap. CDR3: CASIRSGTPQCYEQYF. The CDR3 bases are TGCGCCAGCATAAGATCCGGGACACCGCAATGCTACGAGCAGTACTTC.

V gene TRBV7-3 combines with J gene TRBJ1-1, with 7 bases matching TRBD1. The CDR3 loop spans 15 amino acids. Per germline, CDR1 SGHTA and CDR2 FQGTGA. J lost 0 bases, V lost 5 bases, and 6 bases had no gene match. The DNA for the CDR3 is TGTGCCAGCAGCCCAGTGGGACAGATGAACACTGAAGCTTTCTTT. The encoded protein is CASSPVGQMNTEAFF.

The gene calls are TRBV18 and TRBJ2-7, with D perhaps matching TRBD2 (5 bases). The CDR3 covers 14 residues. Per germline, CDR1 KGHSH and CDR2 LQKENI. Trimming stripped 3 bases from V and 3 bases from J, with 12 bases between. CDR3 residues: CASSPQPGIYEQYF. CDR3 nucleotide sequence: TGTGCCAGCTCACCTCAACCGGGGATCTACGAGCAGTACTTC.